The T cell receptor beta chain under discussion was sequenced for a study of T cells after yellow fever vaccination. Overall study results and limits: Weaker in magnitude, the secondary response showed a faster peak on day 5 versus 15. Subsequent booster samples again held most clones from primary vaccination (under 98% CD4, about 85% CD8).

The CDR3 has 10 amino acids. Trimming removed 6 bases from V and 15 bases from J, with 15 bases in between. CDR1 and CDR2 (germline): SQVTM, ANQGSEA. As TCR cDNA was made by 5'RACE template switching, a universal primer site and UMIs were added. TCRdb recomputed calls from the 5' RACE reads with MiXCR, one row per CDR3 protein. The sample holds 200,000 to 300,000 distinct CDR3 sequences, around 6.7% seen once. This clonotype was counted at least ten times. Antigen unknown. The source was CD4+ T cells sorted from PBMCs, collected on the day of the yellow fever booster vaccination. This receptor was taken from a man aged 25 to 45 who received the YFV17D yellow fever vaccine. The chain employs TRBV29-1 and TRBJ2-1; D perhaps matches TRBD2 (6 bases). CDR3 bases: TGCAGCGTCGGGGGTCAGGAGTGGTTCTTC. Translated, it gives CSVGGQEWFF.